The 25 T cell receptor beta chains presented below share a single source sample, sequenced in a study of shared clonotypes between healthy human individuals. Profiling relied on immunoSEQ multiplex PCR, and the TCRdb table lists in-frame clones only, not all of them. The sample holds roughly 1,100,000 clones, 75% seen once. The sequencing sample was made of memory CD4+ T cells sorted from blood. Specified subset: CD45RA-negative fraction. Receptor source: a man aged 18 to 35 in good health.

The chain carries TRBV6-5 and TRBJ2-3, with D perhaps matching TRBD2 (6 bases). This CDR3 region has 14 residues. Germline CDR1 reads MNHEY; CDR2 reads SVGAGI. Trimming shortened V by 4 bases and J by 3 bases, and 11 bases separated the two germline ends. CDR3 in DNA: TGTGCCAGCAGTTCCGACGCGGGGACAGATACGCAGTATTTT. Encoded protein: CASSSDAGTDTQYF.

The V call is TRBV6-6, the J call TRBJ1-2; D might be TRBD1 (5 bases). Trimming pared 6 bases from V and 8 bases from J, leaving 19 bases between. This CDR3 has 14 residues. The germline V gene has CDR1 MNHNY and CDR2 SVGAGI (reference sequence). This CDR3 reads CASSYQSGAEGYTF. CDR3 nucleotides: TGTGCCAGCAGCTACCAATCCGGGGCGGAGGGCTACACCTTC.

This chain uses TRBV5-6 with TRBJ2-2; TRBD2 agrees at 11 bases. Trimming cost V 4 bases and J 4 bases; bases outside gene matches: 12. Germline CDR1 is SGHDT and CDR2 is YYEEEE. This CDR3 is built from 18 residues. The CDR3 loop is CASSTPGLAVLSTGELFF. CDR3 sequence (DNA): TGTGCCAGCAGCACCCCGGGACTAGCGGTGTTAAGCACCGGGGAGCTGTTTTTT.

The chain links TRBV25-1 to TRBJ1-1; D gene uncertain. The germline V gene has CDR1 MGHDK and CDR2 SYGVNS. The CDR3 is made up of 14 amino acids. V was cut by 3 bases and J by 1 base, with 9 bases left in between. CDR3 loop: CASSDGPRNTEAFF. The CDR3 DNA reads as TGTGCCAGCAGTGACGGGCCGAGGAACACTGAAGCTTTCTTT. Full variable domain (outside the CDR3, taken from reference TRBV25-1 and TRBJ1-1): EADIYQTPRYLVIGTGKKITLECSQTMGHDKMYWYQQDPGMELHLIHYSYGVNSTEKGDLSSESTVSRIRTEHFPLTLESARPSHTSQYLCASSDGPRNTEAFFGQGTRLTVV.

The CDR3 reads CASSVGQGGEKLFF. CDR3 in DNA: TGCGCCAGCAGCGTAGGACAGGGAGGTGAAAAACTGTTTTTT. This sequence joins TRBV5-1 and TRBJ1-4, with TRBD1 matching 8 bases. V trimming: 4 bases; J trimming: 7 bases; junction bases outside the gene matches: 6. The germline V gene encodes CDR1 SGHRS and CDR2 YFSETQ. This CDR3 is 14 amino acids long.

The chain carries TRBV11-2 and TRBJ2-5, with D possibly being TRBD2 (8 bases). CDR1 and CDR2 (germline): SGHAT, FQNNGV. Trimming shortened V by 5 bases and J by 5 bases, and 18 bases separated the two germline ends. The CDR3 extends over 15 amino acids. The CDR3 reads CASSRREGASETQYF. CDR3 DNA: TGTGCCAGCAGCCGTCGGGAGGGGGCGAGTGAGACCCAGTACTTC. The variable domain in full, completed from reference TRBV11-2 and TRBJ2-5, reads EAGVAQSPRYKIIEKRQSVAFWCNPISGHATLYWYQQILGQGPKLLIQFQNNGVVDDSQLPKDRFSAERLKGVDSTLKIQPAKLEDSAVYLCASSRREGASETQYFGPGTRLLVL.

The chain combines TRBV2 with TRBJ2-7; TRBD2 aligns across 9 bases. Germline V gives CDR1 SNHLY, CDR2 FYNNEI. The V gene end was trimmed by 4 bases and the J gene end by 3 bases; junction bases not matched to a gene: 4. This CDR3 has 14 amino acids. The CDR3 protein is CASSGLADYYEQYF. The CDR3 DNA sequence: TGTGCCAGCAGTGGACTAGCGGATTACTACGAGCAGTACTTC.

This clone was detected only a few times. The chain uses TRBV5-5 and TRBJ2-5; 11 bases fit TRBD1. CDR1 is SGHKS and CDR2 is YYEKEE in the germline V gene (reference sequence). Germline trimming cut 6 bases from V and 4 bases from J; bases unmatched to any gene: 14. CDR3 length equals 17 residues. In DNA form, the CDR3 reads TGTGCCAGCAACCCTCGAGGCGGGACAGGGGGATTAGAGACCCAGTACTTC. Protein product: CASNPRGGTGGLETQYF.

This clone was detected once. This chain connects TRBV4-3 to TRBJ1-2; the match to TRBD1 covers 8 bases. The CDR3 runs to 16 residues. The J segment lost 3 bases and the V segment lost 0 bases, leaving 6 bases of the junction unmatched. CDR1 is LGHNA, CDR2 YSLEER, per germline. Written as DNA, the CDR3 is TGCGCCAGCAGCCAAGATGGAACAGGGGGGTACTATGGCTACACCTTC. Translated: CASSQDGTGGYYGYTF.

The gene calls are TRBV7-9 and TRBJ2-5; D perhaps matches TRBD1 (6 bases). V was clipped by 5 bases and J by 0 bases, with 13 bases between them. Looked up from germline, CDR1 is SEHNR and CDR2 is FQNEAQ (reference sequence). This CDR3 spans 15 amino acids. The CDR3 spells CASSVTTGYQETQYF. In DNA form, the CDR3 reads TGTGCCAGCAGCGTAACAACAGGGTACCAAGAGACCCAGTACTTC.

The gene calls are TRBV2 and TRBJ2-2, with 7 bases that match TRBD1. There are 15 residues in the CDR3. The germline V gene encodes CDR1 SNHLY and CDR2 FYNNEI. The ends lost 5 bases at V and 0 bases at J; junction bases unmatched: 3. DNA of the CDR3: TGTGCCAGCAGTTCCGACAGGGCGAACACCGGGGAGCTGTTTTTT. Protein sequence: CASSSDRANTGELFF.

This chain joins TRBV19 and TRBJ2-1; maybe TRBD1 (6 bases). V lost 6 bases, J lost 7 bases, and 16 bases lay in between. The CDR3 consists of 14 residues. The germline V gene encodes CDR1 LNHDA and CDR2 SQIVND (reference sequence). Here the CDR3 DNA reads TGTGCCAGTAGCACAGTCTCAACAGGGAATGAGCAGTTCTTC. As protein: CASSTVSTGNEQFF.

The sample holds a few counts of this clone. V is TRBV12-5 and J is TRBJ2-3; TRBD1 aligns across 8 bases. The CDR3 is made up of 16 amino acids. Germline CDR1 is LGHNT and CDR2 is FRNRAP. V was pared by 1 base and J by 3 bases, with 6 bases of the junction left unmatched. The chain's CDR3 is CASGLGQGLLTDTQYF. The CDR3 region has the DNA TGTGCTAGTGGTTTGGGACAGGGGCTCTTAACAGATACGCAGTATTTT.

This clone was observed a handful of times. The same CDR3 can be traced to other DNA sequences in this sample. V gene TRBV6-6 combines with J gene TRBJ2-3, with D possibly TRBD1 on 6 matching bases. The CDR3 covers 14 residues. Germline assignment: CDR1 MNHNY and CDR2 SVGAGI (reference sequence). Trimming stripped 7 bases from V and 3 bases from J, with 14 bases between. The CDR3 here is CASTTQGGTDTQYF. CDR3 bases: TGTGCCAGCACTACACAGGGCGGGACAGATACGCAGTATTTT.

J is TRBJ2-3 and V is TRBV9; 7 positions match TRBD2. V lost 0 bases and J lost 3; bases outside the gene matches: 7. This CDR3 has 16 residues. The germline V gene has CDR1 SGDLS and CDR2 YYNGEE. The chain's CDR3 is CASSVVSGVRTDTQYF. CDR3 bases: TGTGCCAGCAGCGTAGTAAGCGGGGTCCGAACAGATACGCAGTATTTT.

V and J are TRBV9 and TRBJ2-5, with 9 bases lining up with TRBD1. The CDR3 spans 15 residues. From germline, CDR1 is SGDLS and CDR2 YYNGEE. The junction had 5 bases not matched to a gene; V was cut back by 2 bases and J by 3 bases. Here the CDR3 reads CASSVVDRGEETQYF. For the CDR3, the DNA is TGTGCCAGCAGCGTGGTTGACAGGGGGGAAGAGACCCAGTACTTC.

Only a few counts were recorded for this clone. CDR3 DNA: TGCGCCAGCAGGGCGACAGGGAGTAACACTGAAGCTTTCTTT. Its translation is CASRATGSNTEAFF. The V and J genes are TRBV5-1 and TRBJ1-1; 7 bases match TRBD1. The J segment lost 2 bases and the V segment lost 5 bases, leaving 6 bases of the junction unmatched. Germline-derived CDR1 and CDR2 are SGHRS and YFSETQ. This CDR3 spans 14 amino acids.

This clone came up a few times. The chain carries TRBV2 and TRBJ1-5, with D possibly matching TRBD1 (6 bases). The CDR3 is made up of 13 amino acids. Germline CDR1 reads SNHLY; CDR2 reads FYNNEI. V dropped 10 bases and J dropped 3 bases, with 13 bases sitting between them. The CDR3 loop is CATRGQINQPQHF. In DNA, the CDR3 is TGTGCCACCCGAGGACAGATCAATCAGCCCCAGCATTTT.

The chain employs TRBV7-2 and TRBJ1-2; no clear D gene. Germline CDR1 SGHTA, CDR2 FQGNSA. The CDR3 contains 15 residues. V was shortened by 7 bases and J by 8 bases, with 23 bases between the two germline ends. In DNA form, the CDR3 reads TGTGCCAGCACTGAGAGTAAGCTCGGGCCGTCGGGCTACACCTTC. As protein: CASTESKLGPSGYTF. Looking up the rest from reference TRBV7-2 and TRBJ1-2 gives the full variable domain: GAGVSQSPSNKVTEKGKDVELRCDPISGHTALYWYRQSLGQGLEFLIYFQGNSAPDKSGLPSDRFSAERTGGSVSTLTIQRTQQEDSAVYLCASTESKLGPSGYTFGSGTRLTVV.

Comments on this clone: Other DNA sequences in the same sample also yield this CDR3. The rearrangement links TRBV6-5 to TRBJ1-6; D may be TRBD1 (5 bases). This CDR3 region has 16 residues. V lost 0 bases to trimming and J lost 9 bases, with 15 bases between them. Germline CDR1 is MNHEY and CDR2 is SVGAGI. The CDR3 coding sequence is TGTGCCAGCAGTTACTCGAGGGGCGGGGAGGGTTCACCCCTCCACTTT. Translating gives CASSYSRGGEGSPLHF.

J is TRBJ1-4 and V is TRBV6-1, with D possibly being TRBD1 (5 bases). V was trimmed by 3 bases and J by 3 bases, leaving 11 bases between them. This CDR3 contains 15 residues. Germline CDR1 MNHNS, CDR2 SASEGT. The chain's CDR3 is CASSEGRLANEKLFF. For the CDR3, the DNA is TGTGCCAGCAGTGAGGGACGACTCGCTAATGAAAAACTGTTTTTT.

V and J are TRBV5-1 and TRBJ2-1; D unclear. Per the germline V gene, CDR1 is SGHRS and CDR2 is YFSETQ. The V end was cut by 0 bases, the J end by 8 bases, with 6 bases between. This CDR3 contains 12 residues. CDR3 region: CASSLGGYEQFF. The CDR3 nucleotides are TGCGCCAGCAGCTTGGGGGGATATGAGCAGTTCTTC.

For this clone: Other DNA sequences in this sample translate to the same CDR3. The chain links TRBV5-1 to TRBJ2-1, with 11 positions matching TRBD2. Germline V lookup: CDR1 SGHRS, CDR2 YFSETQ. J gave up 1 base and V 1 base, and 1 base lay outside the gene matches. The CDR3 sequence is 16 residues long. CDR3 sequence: CASSLTSGGSYNEQFF. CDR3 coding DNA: TGCGCCAGCAGCTTGACTAGCGGGGGTTCCTACAATGAGCAGTTCTTC.

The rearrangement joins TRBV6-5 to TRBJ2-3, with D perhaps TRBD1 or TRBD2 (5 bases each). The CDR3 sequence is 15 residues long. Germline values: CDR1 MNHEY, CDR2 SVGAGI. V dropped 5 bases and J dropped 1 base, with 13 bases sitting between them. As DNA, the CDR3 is TGTGCCAGCAGTCCCCGGGGCCGCCGCACAGATACGCAGTATTTT. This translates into CASSPRGRRTDTQYF.

CDR3 DNA: TGTGCCAGCAGCCCCCTGCAGGGTACCTACAATGAGCAGTTCTTC. Its protein is CASSPLQGTYNEQFF. The V call is TRBV11-2, the J call TRBJ2-1, with D maybe TRBD1 (5 bases). Germline V lookup: CDR1 SGHAT, CDR2 FQNNGV. The CDR3 consists of 15 residues. V was trimmed by 5 bases and J by 2 bases, leaving 13 bases between them.